The 24 T cell receptor beta chains presented below share a single source sample, sequenced in a study of T cell responses to AZD1222 COVID-19 vaccine. Here immunoSEQ multiplex PCR was the method, and the copy in TCRdb shows in-frame clones only, minus some. The sample yields fewer than 200,000 clones, 80% to 90% seen once. The sequencing here drew on peripheral blood, taken on day 0 of AZD1222 vaccination. These receptors were obtained from an adult in good health.

The chain is built from TRBV19 and TRBJ1-6; 7 nucleotides line up with TRBD1. J was trimmed by 4 bases and V by 9 bases; bases with no gene match: 6. Germline V gene data show CDR1 as LNHDA and CDR2 as SQIVND (reference sequence). The CDR3 is 14 amino acids. CDR3 region: CASRDRLYNSPLHF. CDR3 coding DNA: TGTGCCAGCAGGGACAGACTGTATAATTCACCCCTCCACTTT. Drawing the rest from reference TRBV19 and TRBJ1-6, the complete variable domain is DGGITQSPKYLFRKEGQNVTLSCEQNLNHDAMYWYRQDPGQGLRLIYYSQIVNDFQKGDIAEGYSVSREKKESFPLTVTSAQKNPTAFYLCASRDRLYNSPLHFGNGTRLTVT.

The rearrangement uses TRBV5-4 and TRBJ2-7; 10 nucleotides line up with TRBD1. J was trimmed by 2 bases and V by 3 bases; bases with no gene match: 2. CDR3 length: 14 amino acids. CDR1 and CDR2 (germline): SGHNT, YYREEE (reference sequence). This chain's CDR3 is CASSSGTGAYEQYF. In nucleotides, the CDR3 is TGTGCCAGCAGCTCCGGGACAGGGGCCTACGAGCAGTACTTC.

The rearrangement joins TRBV6-5 to TRBJ1-3, with 8 nucleotides matching TRBD1. The trim removed 7 bases at V and 4 bases at J, leaving 9 bases unmatched. CDR3 size: 15 residues. Germline lookup yields CDR1 MNHEY and CDR2 SVGAGI. DNA for the CDR3: TGTGCCAGCACCGCGACAGGGGAGGTCGGAAACACCATATATTTT. As protein: CASTATGEVGNTIYF.

This clone was detected once. J is TRBJ1-2 and V is TRBV5-1; D unclear. Trimming cost V 2 bases and J 4 bases, with 15 bases left between them. In germline, CDR1 is SGHRS, CDR2 YFSETQ. The CDR3 contains 15 residues. In DNA, the CDR3 is TGCGCCAGCAGCTTTGAGATGAGGGAGGCCTATGGCTACACCTTC. Its protein is CASSFEMREAYGYTF.

V gene TRBV24-1 combines with J gene TRBJ2-1, with 9 bases fitting TRBD2. Germline V CDR1 and CDR2: KGHDR, SFDVKD. The length of the CDR3 is 17 residues. V was clipped by 1 base and J by 3 bases; unmatched bases: 6. The CDR3 loop reads CATSDFGGGAGYNEQFF. As DNA, the CDR3 is TGTGCCACCAGTGATTTCGGCGGGGGGGCCGGCTACAATGAGCAGTTCTTC.

CDR3: CSARTPGYTF. As DNA, the CDR3 is TGCAGCGCCCGGACTCCCGGCTACACCTTC. The rearrangement uses TRBV29-1 and TRBJ1-2; D ambiguous. Trimming took off 7 bases at V and 8 bases at J, with 11 bases between the two ends. CDR3 size: 10 residues. Per germline, CDR1 SQVTM and CDR2 ANQGSEA.

In its sample, this clone was seen once. The gene calls are TRBV9 and TRBJ2-1; 7 bases match TRBD2. The CDR3 sequence is 16 residues long. V shed 0 bases, J shed 7 bases, and the junction held 10 bases outside the gene matches. The germline CDR1 and CDR2 sequences are SGDLS and YYNGEE. CDR3 DNA: TGTGCCAGCAGCGTAGATGGAGGGAGGGCCGGGAATGAGCAGTTCTTC. This sequence encodes CASSVDGGRAGNEQFF.

The rearrangement joins TRBV27 to TRBJ1-5; tentative D call: TRBD1 (6 bases). The V end lost 6 bases, the J end lost 0 bases, and 15 bases lay between the germline ends. This CDR3 is 16 amino acids long. Germline V gene data show CDR1 as MNHEY and CDR2 as SMNVEV (reference sequence). Here the CDR3 reads CASRPYGQFSNQPQHF. In nucleotides, the CDR3 is TGTGCCAGCAGGCCTTATGGACAGTTTAGCAATCAGCCCCAGCATTTT.

This chain connects TRBV7-9 to TRBJ1-4; no firm D call. The V end lost 3 bases, the J end lost 5 bases, and 16 bases lay between the germline ends. The germline gives CDR1 SEHNR, CDR2 FQNEAQ (reference sequence). This CDR3 contains 16 residues. In DNA, the CDR3 is TGTGCCAGCAGCTTCCGAGAAGGGCAGCAAAATGAAAAACTGTTTTTT. The encoded protein is CASSFREGQQNEKLFF.

This chain connects TRBV5-5 to TRBJ1-4, with a possible D match to TRBD1 (6 bases). Trimming cost V 0 bases and J 3 bases, with 15 bases left between them. Germline lookup yields CDR1 SGHKS and CDR2 YYEKEE (reference sequence). The CDR3 sequence is 17 residues long. The DNA of the CDR3 is TGTGCCAGCAGCTTGGGACAGGTCGGGATGGCTAATGAAAAACTGTTTTTT. Its translation: CASSLGQVGMANEKLFF.

The V and J genes are TRBV21-1 and TRBJ1-5. TRBV21-1 is deemed a pseudogene. The CDR3 loop spans 12 amino acids. The CDR3 DNA sequence: TGTGCCAGCAGCAAATTTGGACAGCCCCAGCATTTT. This encodes CASSKFGQPQHF.

The CDR3 DNA sequence: TGTGCCAGTAGTATAGCCCGCGTGGGGATGGGAGATTCACCCCTCCACTTT. It translates to CASSIARVGMGDSPLHF. V and J are TRBV19 and TRBJ1-6; the D is unclear. V lost 1 base and J 8 bases, leaving 18 bases between the germline ends. The germline gives CDR1 LNHDA, CDR2 SQIVND (reference sequence). The CDR3 runs 17 residues.

This chain joins TRBV12-3 or TRBV12-4 and TRBJ1-2; D unclear. The CDR3 spans 12 residues. V was shortened by 1 base and J by 5 bases, with 5 bases between the two germline ends. CDR3 protein: CASSLEAYGYTF. CDR3 nucleotides: TGTGCCAGCAGTTTAGAGGCGTATGGCTACACCTTC.

This chain uses TRBV6-1 with TRBJ2-7, with D perhaps assigned TRBD1 or TRBD2 (6 bases each). The CDR3 sequence is 15 residues long. Trimming took off 3 bases at V and 0 bases at J, with 12 bases between the two ends. The V gene's germline CDR1 is MNHNS and CDR2 SASEGT. DNA of the CDR3: TGTGCCAGCAGTGACAGAGGGGGGTCCTCCTACGAGCAGTACTTC. It codes for CASSDRGGSSYEQYF.

This chain uses TRBV28 with TRBJ2-7; 8 bases are shared with TRBD2. With 8 bases clipped from V and 6 bases from J, the junction kept 15 bases outside the gene matches. Germline CDR1 MDHEN, CDR2 SYDVKM. The CDR3 length is 15 residues. The CDR3 reads CASSPPGLGLVEQYF. The DNA for the CDR3 is TGTGCCAGCTCCCCCCCGGGACTAGGGCTAGTCGAGCAGTACTTC.

The chain has TRBV24-1 and TRBJ2-2; D is tentatively TRBD1 or TRBD2 (5 bases each). V was clipped by 7 bases and J by 3 bases, with 14 bases between them. The germline V gene has CDR1 KGHDR and CDR2 SFDVKD. The length of the CDR3 is 15 residues. The CDR3 nucleotides are TGTGCCACCAGCGCGCCAGGGCGGGACACCGGGGAGCTGTTTTTT. Amino acids: CATSAPGRDTGELFF.

V usage is TRBV6-6 and J usage is TRBJ2-3; D remains ambiguous. Trimming took 4 bases from V and 7 from J, leaving 15 bases between them. Germline V gives CDR1 MNHNY, CDR2 SVGAGI (reference sequence). This CDR3 has 14 amino acids. The CDR3 reads CASSFPDPTHTQYF. The CDR3 DNA reads TGTGCCAGCAGTTTCCCGGACCCTACCCATACGCAGTATTTT.

The chain carries TRBV25-1 and TRBJ2-4; D possibly corresponds to TRBD1 (7 bases). Germline CDR1 MGHDK, CDR2 SYGVNS. V lost 2 bases and J lost 5, with 10 bases in between. The CDR3 totals 14 residues. Written as DNA, the CDR3 is TGTGCCAGCAGTGAAGGGGGGACAGAAAACATTCAGTACTTC. Amino acid sequence: CASSEGGTENIQYF.

V is TRBV7-9 and J is TRBJ2-7; 7 bases agree with TRBD1. The V segment lost 5 bases and the J segment 2 bases; nucleotides outside the gene matches: 6. Per the germline V gene, CDR1 is SEHNR and CDR2 is FQNEAQ (reference sequence). This CDR3 has 14 residues. CDR3 nucleotides: TGTGCCAGCAGCCGTCCGACAGGGACCTACGAGCAGTACTTC. As protein: CASSRPTGTYEQYF.

V gene TRBV7-3 combines with J gene TRBJ1-1; TRBD1 matches 8 bases. This CDR3 spans 14 amino acids. J was trimmed by 5 bases and V by 4 bases; bases with no gene match: 6. From germline, CDR1 is SGHTA and CDR2 FQGTGA. CDR3 loop: CASSSDRVGTEAFF. The DNA of the CDR3 is TGTGCCAGCAGCTCGGACAGGGTAGGAACTGAAGCTTTCTTT.

V and J are TRBV6-2 or TRBV6-3 and TRBJ1-2; the match to TRBD1 covers 9 bases. CDR3 size: 15 residues. V trimming: 4 bases; J trimming: 2 bases; junction bases outside the gene matches: 5. Germline V lookup: CDR1 MNHEY, CDR2 SVGEGT. CDR3 amino acids: CASSSPGTGNYGYTF. The CDR3 DNA reads as TGTGCCAGCAGTTCACCCGGGACAGGGAACTATGGCTACACCTTC.

This sequence joins TRBV7-2 and TRBJ1-5; a possible D gene is TRBD1 (6 bases). The V gene's germline CDR1 is SGHTA and CDR2 FQGNSA. The CDR3 is 15 amino acids. Trimming removed 5 bases at V and 7 bases at J, with 18 bases between. In DNA, the CDR3 is TGTGCCAGCAGCCAATCACACACAGGGAACCAGCCCCAGCATTTT. It specifies CASSQSHTGNQPQHF.

As for this clone: An end of the junction differs from the germline gene, which may be a read error. V usage is TRBV10-2 and J usage is TRBJ2-3, with 7 positions matching TRBD1. The CDR3 extends over 16 amino acids. Germline loops: CDR1 WSHSY, CDR2 SAAADI. The CDR3 sequence: CASTEQGQISTDTQYF. The CDR3 DNA follows: TGCGCCAGCACTGAGCAGGGACAGATTAGCACAGATACGCAGTATTTT.

The chain is built from TRBV4-1 and TRBJ1-2, with 9 bases identical to TRBD1. The J segment lost 1 base and the V segment lost 1 base, leaving 4 bases of the junction unmatched. This CDR3 region has 16 residues. Looked up from germline, CDR1 is MGHRA and CDR2 is YSYEKL. The CDR3 DNA is TGCGCCAGCAGCCAAGGTTGGACAGGGGTTAACTATGGCTACACCTTC. Its protein is CASSQGWTGVNYGYTF.